This T cell receptor (beta chain) was obtained from a study of T cells in tuberculosis. Clones were read by immunoSEQ multiplex PCR, and TCRdb kept only the in-frame ones, dropping some. Here the sample spans 25,000 to 35,000 clones, roughly 95% being singletons. The germline V gene encodes CDR1 SGDLS and CDR2 YYNGEE. J lost 2 bases, V lost 0 bases, and 6 bases had no gene match. The CDR3 loop spans 16 amino acids. The V gene is TRBV9, the J gene TRBJ2-3; 7 bases are shared with TRBD1. Sequenced material: PBMCs. This TCR was recovered from a donor aged 5 to 30 with latent tuberculosis or without tuberculosis infection. This chain's CDR3 is CASSVGARGPTDTQYF. CDR3 bases: TGTGCCAGCAGCGTAGGTGCAAGGGGGCCCACAGATACGCAGTATTTT.